This TCR beta chain was found in a study of cytotoxic CD8 clonotypes in ibrutinib-treated CLL. Study context: The study recorded mean values of almost 260,000 productive templates and 94,082 productive rearrangements per sample. Findings and caveats of the study: Clonality went higher at ibrutinib response and then dropped back toward baseline at progression. Clonality correlated strongly with circulating CD8+ T cells and exceeded age-matched healthy donors at baseline.

The CDR3 extends over 11 amino acids. Germline V gene lookup returns CDR1 GTSNPN and CDR2 SVGIG (reference sequence). V dropped 1 base and J dropped 8 bases, with 8 bases sitting between them. About this clone: Its specificity is unknown.

The sequencing depth, 1 in 200,000 to 1 in 1 million T cells, was the target. The data were produced by immunoSEQ multiplex PCR, yet TCRdb's version contains in-frame clones alone and is incomplete. The sample has over 75,000 clones, approximately 78% seen once; the top ten hold 32%. The TCR was taken from a human donor with chronic lymphocytic leukemia. Sequences were derived from PBMCs, sampled after 12 months of ibrutinib treatment. V gene TRBV30 combines with J gene TRBJ1-2, with D hard to call. The CDR3 DNA follows: TGTGCCTGGAGTGCGGTCGCAGGCTACACCTTC. It is translated as CAWSAVAGYTF.